The next 25 T cell receptor beta chains were all read from a single sample in a study of shared clonotypes between healthy human individuals. Profiling relied on immunoSEQ multiplex PCR, and the TCRdb table lists in-frame clones only, not all of them. The table lists about 2.2 million clones, just over 90% of them singletons. Naive CD8 cells comprised CD45RO-negative, CCR7-positively selected cells, excluding terminally differentiated effector memory CD45RA+ cells. The source material was naive CD8+ T cells from PBMCs. The receptors originated from a man younger than 30 in good health. Some clones in this sample may be carry-over from other donors' samples.

The V gene is TRBV27, the J gene TRBJ1-5; D remains unclear. With 4 bases removed from V and 7 bases from J, the gap between germline ends came to 8 bases. Germline CDR1 and CDR2: MNHEY and SMNVEV (reference sequence). The CDR3 spans 12 residues. CDR3 in amino acids: CASSSPRQPQHF. The DNA for the CDR3 is TGTGCCAGCAGTTCCCCTCGGCAGCCCCAGCATTTT.

CDR3 amino acids: CASSVGVGIQPQHF. CDR3 bases: TGTGCCAGCAGCGTAGGGGTAGGGATCCAGCCCCAGCATTTT. V usage is TRBV9 and J usage is TRBJ1-5; no clear D. There are 14 residues in the CDR3. Germline lookup yields CDR1 SGDLS and CDR2 YYNGEE. The germline V and J ends were trimmed by 0 bases and 7 bases, with 11 bases remaining between them. Using reference TRBV9 and TRBJ1-5 for the parts outside the CDR3, the full variable domain is DSGVTQTPKHLITATGQRVTLRCSPRSGDLSVYWYQQSLDQGLQFLIQYYNGEERAKGNILERFSAQQFPDLHSELNLSSLELGDSALYFCASSVGVGIQPQHFGDGTRLSIL.

The chain joins TRBV14 to TRBJ2-7; D unclear. Germline V CDR1 and CDR2: SGHDN, FVKESK. The CDR3 extends over 11 amino acids. The V end lost 4 bases, the J end lost 6 bases, and 7 bases lay between the germline ends. The CDR3 DNA is TGTGCCAGCAGCCCTCGTCGCGAGCAGTACTTC. This encodes CASSPRREQYF.

The count of this clone is one. V is TRBV7-9 and J is TRBJ2-1, with 10 nucleotides matching TRBD2. This CDR3 is built from 15 residues. Germline V gene sequence: CDR1 SEHNR, CDR2 FQNEAQ (reference sequence). The V segment lost 5 bases and the J segment 6 bases; nucleotides outside the gene matches: 7. This chain's CDR3 is CASSDEASGSNEQFF. In nucleotides, the CDR3 is TGTGCCAGCAGCGACGAGGCTAGCGGGAGCAATGAGCAGTTCTTC.

This chain links TRBV19 with TRBJ2-5; 7 nucleotides match TRBD1. Germline loops: CDR1 LNHDA, CDR2 SQIVND (reference sequence). The CDR3 sequence is 15 residues long. V was pared by 6 bases and J by 5 bases, with 12 bases of the junction left unmatched. The CDR3 DNA reads as TGTGCCAGTAGGGCTAGACAGGGCCCCCGGGAGACCCAGTACTTC. Amino acid sequence: CASRARQGPRETQYF.

On this clone itself: At one of its ends the junction is not consistent with the germline gene, which may arise from a read error. The rearrangement uses TRBV29-1 and TRBJ1-5; D ambiguous. CDR3 length equals 13 residues. CDR1 is SQVTM and CDR2 is ANQGSEA in the germline V gene. This CDR3 reads CSVEGLDGQPQHF. CDR3 DNA sequence: TGCAGCGTAGAAGGGTTGGACGGTCAGCCCCAGCATTTT.

The chain recombines TRBV19 with TRBJ2-7, with D perhaps assigned TRBD1 or TRBD2 (5 bases each). V lost 9 bases, J lost 6 bases, and 18 bases lay in between. CDR1 LNHDA and CDR2 SQIVND come from the germline V gene (reference sequence). There are 13 residues in the CDR3. The chain's CDR3 is CARQRDPRAEQYF. For the CDR3, the DNA is TGTGCCAGGCAGAGGGACCCACGGGCCGAGCAGTACTTC.

The chain uses TRBV27 and TRBJ1-5; D may be TRBD1 (5 bases). Trimming removed 5 bases from V and 7 bases from J, with 15 bases in between. CDR3 size: 14 residues. CDR1 and CDR2 (germline): MNHEY, SMNVEV (reference sequence). The CDR3 reads CASSPRGQGQPQHF. In DNA form, the CDR3 reads TGTGCCAGCAGTCCTAGGGGTCAGGGACAGCCCCAGCATTTT.

The rearrangement links TRBV30 to TRBJ2-1, with unresolved D. The germline gives CDR1 GTSNPN, CDR2 SVGIG (reference sequence). The CDR3 runs 13 residues. Trimming removed 3 bases from V and 1 base from J, with 7 bases in between. CDR3 protein: CAWRAESYNEQFF. CDR3 nucleotides: TGTGCCTGGAGGGCCGAATCCTACAATGAGCAGTTCTTC.

V and J are TRBV9 and TRBJ2-7, with 7 bases that match TRBD2. The CDR3 length is 14 residues. The V segment lost 2 bases and the J segment 3 bases; nucleotides outside the gene matches: 5. Germline loops: CDR1 SGDLS, CDR2 YYNGEE. The CDR3 DNA sequence: TGTGCCAGCAGCGTCAGGTCTAGCGGCTACGAGCAGTACTTC. Its translation is CASSVRSSGYEQYF.

This clone was found once. J is TRBJ2-2 and V is TRBV5-4; tentatively, D is TRBD1 (6 bases). The length of the CDR3 is 13 residues. CDR1 is SGHNT, CDR2 YYREEE, per germline (reference sequence). Trimming removed 9 bases from V and 6 bases from J, with 15 bases in between. The CDR3 protein is CATTNRVAGELFF. The CDR3 nucleotides are TGTGCCACCACAAACAGGGTCGCCGGGGAGCTGTTTTTT.

This CDR3 is CATSSSGTSQYEQYF. DNA of the CDR3: TGTGCCACCAGCAGCTCCGGGACTAGCCAGTACGAGCAGTACTTC. The chain joins TRBV15 to TRBJ2-7; TRBD2 matches at 9 bases. The trim removed 3 bases at V and 4 bases at J, leaving 7 bases unmatched. Germline V lookup: CDR1 LNHNV, CDR2 YYDKDF (reference sequence). This CDR3 has 15 amino acids.

The CDR3 region is CASSLLGEGEKLFF. The CDR3 DNA reads TGTGCCAGCAGCTTATTGGGGGAAGGGGAAAAACTGTTTTTT. This sequence joins TRBV13 and TRBJ1-4; a possible D gene is TRBD1 (5 bases). The V end lost 2 bases, the J end lost 8 bases, and 12 bases lay between the germline ends. The CDR3 spans 14 residues. Germline values: CDR1 PRHDT, CDR2 FYEKMQ (reference sequence).

This chain links TRBV28 with TRBJ1-1; the D gene is possibly TRBD1 (6 bases). The V gene lost 2 bases and the J gene lost 0 bases, with 16 bases spanning the gap. This CDR3 comprises 17 residues. The germline CDR1 and CDR2 sequences are MDHEN and SYDVKM. Here the CDR3 DNA reads TGTGCCAGCAGTTTAGACCCCCGGCAGGGGATGAACACTGAAGCTTTCTTT. Protein: CASSLDPRQGMNTEAFF.

The chain joins TRBV5-4 to TRBJ2-7; 9 bases map to TRBD1. CDR1 is SGHNT and CDR2 is YYREEE in the germline V gene (reference sequence). J lost 5 bases, V lost 4 bases, and 10 bases had no gene match. The CDR3 runs 15 residues. The CDR3 region has the DNA TGTGCCAGCAGCCCTACCGGGACAGGGTACCACGAGCAGTACTTC. It codes for CASSPTGTGYHEQYF.

The rearrangement uses TRBV28 and TRBJ2-5, with TRBD2 as a possible D gene (5 bases). V was clipped by 2 bases and J by 3 bases, with 10 bases between them. Looked up from germline, CDR1 is MDHEN and CDR2 is SYDVKM. The length of the CDR3 is 14 residues. The CDR3, as DNA: TGTGCCAGCAGTTTAGTAGCGATCGAAGAGACCCAGTACTTC. Translation gives CASSLVAIEETQYF.

The gene calls are TRBV28 and TRBJ2-5; 12 bases line up with TRBD2. CDR3 length: 16 amino acids. Trimming at V came to 11 bases and at J to 1 base, leaving 11 bases not matched to a gene. From germline, CDR1 is MDHEN and CDR2 SYDVKM. The CDR3 protein is CAVGGLAGGTQETQYF. The CDR3 nucleotides read TGTGCCGTCGGGGGGCTAGCGGGAGGGACCCAAGAGACCCAGTACTTC.

This chain links TRBV14 with TRBJ2-7; D is perhaps TRBD1 or TRBD2 (6 bases each). The CDR3 extends over 19 amino acids. V gave up 0 bases and J gave up 3 bases, with 24 bases separating them. Germline-derived CDR1 and CDR2 are SGHDN and FVKESK. For the CDR3, the DNA is TGTGCCAGCAGCCAAGACGGGCAGGGGAGAGTAGCGGAGATCTACGAGCAGTACTTC. Residues: CASSQDGQGRVAEIYEQYF.

The CDR3 nucleotides are TGTGCCAGCAGTTTGAAAGACAATCAGCCCCAGCATTTT. As protein: CASSLKDNQPQHF. The chain has TRBV27 and TRBJ1-5; D unresolved. The V and J ends lost 3 bases and 3 bases respectively, with 6 bases between them. The CDR3 length is 13 residues. Germline V gene data show CDR1 as MNHEY and CDR2 as SMNVEV (reference sequence).

The V and J genes are TRBV2 and TRBJ2-4; 8 bases fit TRBD2. Germline V gene data show CDR1 as SNHLY and CDR2 as FYNNEI. J was trimmed by 0 bases and V by 3 bases; bases with no gene match: 7. The length of the CDR3 is 17 residues. CDR3 sequence reads: CASSDPWTSRAKNIQYF. The CDR3 nucleotides are TGTGCCAGCAGTGATCCGTGGACTAGCAGAGCCAAAAACATTCAGTACTTC.

The table lists this clone with a count of one. The genes are TRBV7-3 and TRBJ2-3; TRBD2 is a possible D gene (7 bases). The CDR3 sequence is 16 residues long. Trimming cost V 4 bases and J 3 bases, with 17 bases left between them. Germline CDR1 is SGHTA and CDR2 is FQGTGA. The CDR3 reads CASSSVRRGTTDTQYF. The CDR3 DNA follows: TGTGCCAGCAGCTCGGTTCGGCGGGGGACAACAGATACGCAGTATTTT.

This rearrangement joins TRBV19 to TRBJ1-5, with TRBD1 matching over 11 bases. The germline CDR1 and CDR2 sequences are LNHDA and SQIVND (reference sequence). Trimming removed 3 bases from V and 5 bases from J; junction bases left unmatched: 3. This CDR3 comprises 15 residues. The CDR3 region is CASSIRDRGDQPQHF. CDR3 DNA sequence: TGTGCCAGTAGTATCCGGGACAGGGGGGATCAGCCCCAGCATTTT.

J is TRBJ2-7 and V is TRBV29-1; possible D gene TRBD2, 5 bases. The CDR3 is made up of 13 amino acids. The V end lost 6 bases, the J end lost 2 bases, and 14 bases lay between the germline ends. CDR1 SQVTM and CDR2 ANQGSEA come from the germline V gene. This chain's CDR3 is CSVEVGKAYEQYF. CDR3 nucleotides: TGCAGCGTCGAGGTCGGGAAAGCCTACGAGCAGTACTTC.

The chain joins TRBV11-2 to TRBJ2-1; D perhaps matches TRBD1 (6 bases). The CDR3 runs to 17 residues. Germline V CDR1 and CDR2: SGHAT, FQNNGV. The ends were cut back, 2 bases at V and 2 bases at J, with 16 bases in the middle. The CDR3 DNA follows: TGTGCCAGCAGCTTACCAGGGGTAGGGCCCCCCTACAATGAGCAGTTCTTC. The encoded protein is CASSLPGVGPPYNEQFF. The full variable domain, in which reference TRBV11-2 and TRBJ2-1 provide the parts outside the CDR3, is EAGVAQSPRYKIIEKRQSVAFWCNPISGHATLYWYQQILGQGPKLLIQFQNNGVVDDSQLPKDRFSAERLKGVDSTLKIQPAKLEDSAVYLCASSLPGVGPPYNEQFFGPGTRLTVL.

The V and J genes are TRBV19 and TRBJ2-1, with TRBD2 as a possible D gene (6 bases). Per the germline V gene, CDR1 is LNHDA and CDR2 is SQIVND (reference sequence). V was clipped by 3 bases and J by 2 bases, with 11 bases between them. CDR3 length: 15 amino acids. DNA for the CDR3: TGTGCCAGTAGTATGGGGCTAGCGACCTACAATGAGCAGTTCTTC. It translates to CASSMGLATYNEQFF.